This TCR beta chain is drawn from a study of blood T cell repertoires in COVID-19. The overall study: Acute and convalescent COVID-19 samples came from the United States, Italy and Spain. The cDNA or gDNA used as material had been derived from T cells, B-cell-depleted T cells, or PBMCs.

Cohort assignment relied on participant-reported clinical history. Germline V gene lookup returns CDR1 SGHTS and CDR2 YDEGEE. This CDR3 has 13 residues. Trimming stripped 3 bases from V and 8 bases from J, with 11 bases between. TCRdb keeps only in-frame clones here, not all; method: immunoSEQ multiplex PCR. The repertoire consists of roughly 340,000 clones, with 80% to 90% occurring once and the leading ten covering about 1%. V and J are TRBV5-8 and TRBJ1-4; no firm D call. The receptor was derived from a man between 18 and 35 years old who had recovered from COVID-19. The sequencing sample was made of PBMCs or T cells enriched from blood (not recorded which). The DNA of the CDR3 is TGTGCCAGCAGCTCGGACTTCCAAGAAAAACTGTTTTTT. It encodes CASSSDFQEKLFF.